What follows are 7 T cell receptor beta chains derived from one specimen sequenced in a study of CD8 T cells in ankylosing spondylitis. TCRdb independently ran MiXCR on the 5' RACE reads; one entry per CDR3 protein. The sample has fewer than 350,000 distinct CDR3 sequences, around a tenth seen once. The sequenced sample consisted of blood, either unsorted or a sorted T cell fraction (not recorded which). These receptors all come from a female donor with ankylosing spondylitis or in good health (not recorded which).

The chain couples TRBV20-1 to TRBJ2-7; D remains ambiguous. The CDR3 covers 10 residues. From germline, CDR1 is DFQATT and CDR2 SNEGSKA (reference sequence). V was shortened by 7 bases and J by 10 bases, with 14 bases between the two germline ends. CDR3 loop: CSVGSRAQYF. The CDR3 coding sequence is TGCAGTGTAGGTTCGCGTGCACAGTACTTC.

The chain employs TRBV30 and TRBJ1-1; D ambiguous. The CDR3 has 13 residues. V was clipped by 1 base and J by 5 bases, with 11 bases between them. CDR1 and CDR2 from the germline V gene are GTSNPN and SVGIG (reference sequence). The DNA for the CDR3 is TGTGCCTGGAGTGGGTCCCTGTGGACTGAAGCTTTCTTT. This encodes CAWSGSLWTEAFF.

This clonotype was seen ten or more times. CDR3 residues: CASSLGSPGELFF. The CDR3 DNA sequence: TGTGCCAGCAGTTTGGGTAGCCCCGGGGAGCTGTTTTTT. The chain links TRBV12-3 or TRBV12-4 to TRBJ2-2; D unresolved. The CDR3 sequence is 13 residues long. V lost 3 bases, J lost 6 bases, and 8 bases lay in between.

This rearrangement joins TRBV28 to TRBJ2-2; perhaps TRBD1 as D (5 bases). The CDR3 loop spans 15 amino acids. Germline V lookup: CDR1 MDHEN, CDR2 SYDVKM. The V end lost 8 bases, the J end lost 5 bases, and 18 bases lay between the germline ends. The CDR3 sequence is CASLLPQGRTGELFF. For the CDR3, the DNA is TGTGCCAGCCTCCTGCCGCAGGGAAGGACCGGGGAGCTGTTTTTT. Combining the CDR3 with reference TRBV28 and TRBJ2-2 gives the whole variable domain DVKVTQSSRYLVKRTGEKVFLECVQDMDHENMFWYRQDPGLGLRLIYFSYDVKMKEKGDIPEGYSVSREKKERFSLILESASTNQTSMYLCASLLPQGRTGELFFGEGSRLTVL.

This clonotype was recorded at least ten times. The CDR3 is CASSSGTGGFNEQFF. The CDR3 DNA reads TGTGCCAGCAGCTCCGGGACAGGGGGTTTCAATGAGCAGTTCTTC. This sequence joins TRBV7-9 and TRBJ2-1; 11 bases fit TRBD1. V shed 4 bases, J shed 6 bases, and the junction held 5 bases outside the gene matches. Germline V gives CDR1 SEHNR, CDR2 FQNEAQ (reference sequence). CDR3 length equals 15 residues.

This clonotype was detected many times. V and J are TRBV4-1 and TRBJ2-3; TRBD2 might be the D (6 bases). Germline assignment: CDR1 MGHRA and CDR2 YSYEKL. V lost 1 base to trimming and J lost 6 bases, with 8 bases between them. The CDR3 length is 13 residues. The CDR3 nucleotides are TGCGCCAGCAGCCAAGGGAGGGAGGATACGCAGTATTTT. This codes for CASSQGREDTQYF.

This clonotype was picked up many times. The chain joins TRBV20-1 to TRBJ2-3, with 8 positions matching TRBD2. The CDR3 length is 15 residues. From germline, CDR1 is DFQATT and CDR2 SNEGSKA (reference sequence). V gave up 0 bases and J gave up 0 bases; unmatched junction bases: 2. This chain's CDR3 is CSARDSGTSTDTQYF. CDR3 coding DNA: TGCAGTGCTAGAGATAGCGGGACAAGCACAGATACGCAGTATTTT.